The 13 T cell receptor beta chains given below trace back to one sample, sequenced in a study of post-analysis software for immune sequencing data. Study-wide points: A few TRBV segments were significantly more frequent in patients than in controls. TRBV5-6, TRBV5-1 and TRBV20-1 were among these segments.

What these receptors recognize is not known. TCR beta libraries were prepared from cDNA with unique molecular identifiers. TCRdb ran MiXCR on the PCR reads and lists one entry per CDR3 protein. The repertoire holds a few hundred thousand distinct CDR3 sequences, with approximately 39% as singletons. The sample comprised blood. The receptors here all came from a girl aged 2 to 9 with multiple sclerosis.

V usage is TRBV20-1 and J usage is TRBJ2-1, with D possibly being TRBD2 (6 bases). The CDR3 has 15 residues. CDR1 and CDR2 from the germline V gene are DFQATT and SNEGSKA (reference sequence). Trimming cost V 3 bases and J 0 bases, with 12 bases left between them. The CDR3 protein is CSASRNSGSYNEQFF. CDR3 coding DNA: TGCAGTGCTAGCAGGAATAGCGGCTCCTACAATGAGCAGTTCTTC.

There are a few counts of this clonotype. This chain links TRBV5-1 with TRBJ2-1; 12 bases match TRBD1. The CDR3 totals 16 residues. Looked up from germline, CDR1 is SGHRS and CDR2 is YFSETQ. V was clipped by 2 bases and J by 9 bases; unmatched bases: 9. CDR3 residues: CASSLAGTGGLGEQFF. For the CDR3, the DNA is TGCGCCAGCAGCTTAGCCGGGACAGGGGGCCTCGGTGAGCAGTTCTTC.

This clonotype came up once. The rearrangement links TRBV18 to TRBJ1-2, with a tentative D call TRBD1 (5 bases). Germline lookup yields CDR1 KGHSH and CDR2 LQKENI. V shed 3 bases and J shed 2 bases, with 16 bases lying between them. The CDR3 is 16 residues long. Here the CDR3 DNA reads TGTGCCAGCTCACCCCGGCAGGGTGGCTCCAACTATGGCTACACCTTC. Amino acids: CASSPRQGGSNYGYTF.

This clonotype was seen only a few times. V is TRBV12-3 or TRBV12-4 and J is TRBJ1-2; 7 nucleotides line up with TRBD1. V was pared by 5 bases and J by 3 bases, with 3 bases of the junction left unmatched. The CDR3 loop spans 13 amino acids. The CDR3, as DNA: TGTGCCAGCAGTCGACAGGGTGACTATGGCTACACCTTC. It is translated as CASSRQGDYGYTF.

The gene calls are TRBV6-1 and TRBJ1-2; 9 bases line up with TRBD1. The CDR3 has 17 amino acids. Germline V lookup: CDR1 MNHNS, CDR2 SASEGT. V lost 4 bases and J lost 4; bases outside the gene matches: 13. The CDR3, as DNA: TGTGCCAGCAGTGGTCCGGACAGGGGACGCAAGGGCTATGGCTACACCTTC. It is translated as CASSGPDRGRKGYGYTF.

The chain combines TRBV7-3 with TRBJ2-7; 10 nucleotides align to TRBD1. Germline V gene data show CDR1 as SGHTA and CDR2 as FQGTGA. The V segment lost 3 bases and the J segment 2 bases; nucleotides outside the gene matches: 19. There are 20 residues in the CDR3. The CDR3 region is CASSFLVRAGTGEVPYEQYF. In DNA form, the CDR3 reads TGTGCCAGCAGCTTTCTAGTGCGGGCCGGGACAGGGGAAGTCCCCTACGAGCAGTACTTC.

This clonotype has a handful of counts. The genes are TRBV28 and TRBJ2-7, with D possibly matching TRBD1 (6 bases). V gave up 6 bases and J gave up 4 bases, with 22 bases separating them. The germline V gene has CDR1 MDHEN and CDR2 SYDVKM. The CDR3 runs 16 residues. CDR3 in amino acids: CASREAGTTFLYEQYF. Written as DNA, the CDR3 is TGTGCCAGCAGAGAAGCCGGGACAACCTTTTTGTACGAGCAGTACTTC.

The J gene is TRBJ2-5, the V gene TRBV20-1; 10 bases are a match to TRBD1. The CDR3 runs to 15 residues. J was trimmed by 5 bases and V by 4 bases; bases with no gene match: 10. In germline, CDR1 is DFQATT, CDR2 SNEGSKA (reference sequence). The CDR3 DNA is TGCAGTGCTACGCCCGTGACAGGGGGCCAGGAGACCCAGTACTTC. Its protein product is CSATPVTGGQETQYF.

V is TRBV12-3 or TRBV12-4 and J is TRBJ2-3; unclear D gene. The CDR3 is 12 residues long. Trimming shortened V by 7 bases and J by 2 bases, and 7 bases separated the two germline ends. The CDR3 protein is CASTLTTDTQYF. CDR3 nucleotides: TGTGCCAGCACCCTTACCACAGATACGCAGTATTTT.

V usage is TRBV4-2 and J usage is TRBJ2-2, with a weak D call TRBD1 (6 bases). Trimming stripped 2 bases from V and 2 bases from J, with 15 bases between. Germline CDR1 LGHNA, CDR2 YNFKEQ. The CDR3 has 17 amino acids. The CDR3 DNA follows: TGTGCCAGCAGCCAACGGACAGAACCCCGAAACACCGGGGAGCTGTTTTTT. Residues: CASSQRTEPRNTGELFF.

The chain uses TRBV27 and TRBJ1-2; D is uncertain. Germline-derived CDR1 and CDR2 are MNHEY and SMNVEV (reference sequence). This CDR3 comprises 13 residues. V lost 5 bases and J lost 8, with 15 bases in between. The CDR3 nucleotides are TGTGCCAGCAGTGGATATGAAAGCGGCGGCTACACCTTC. Its protein product is CASSGYESGGYTF.

This clonotype was seen more than once but under ten times. This chain connects TRBV28 to TRBJ2-4; D may be TRBD1 or TRBD2 (6 bases each). Trimming removed 6 bases from V and 4 bases from J, with 25 bases in between. Germline loops: CDR1 MDHEN, CDR2 SYDVKM. The CDR3 consists of 18 residues. CDR3: CASRPRVGGLTIKNIQYF. CDR3 bases: TGTGCCAGCAGGCCCCGGGTTGGGGGGCTCACCATAAAAAACATTCAGTACTTC.

This clonotype was counted only a few times. V is TRBV7-8 and J is TRBJ1-2, with 9 bases aligning to TRBD1. The CDR3 runs to 14 residues. Germline trimming cut 6 bases from V and 8 bases from J; bases unmatched to any gene: 10. From germline, CDR1 is SGHVS and CDR2 FQNEAQ. The CDR3 spells CASRLIQGAGGYTF. The CDR3 DNA sequence: TGTGCCAGCAGGCTAATACAGGGGGCAGGCGGCTACACCTTC.